What follows are 21 T cell receptor beta chains derived from one specimen sequenced in a study of molecular identifiers for immune sequencing clone quantification. Each CDR3 protein gets one entry after TCRdb re-called the PCR reads with MiXCR. This sample has 60,000 to 80,000 distinct CDR3 sequences; roughly 20% occur once, and the top ten carry around 1.5%. Input material: naive CD8+ T cells from blood, with Jurkat cell RNA spiked in. Subset noted: FACS-sorted CD8+CD4-CCR7+CD45RA+ naive T cells. The receptors were gathered from a human donor in good health. Some libraries in this study had Jurkat cell RNA spiked in.

As for this clonotype: This may be a read error, as it is one base from a much larger clone. The genes are TRBV6-5 and TRBJ2-1, with 9 bases aligning to TRBD1. The V gene's germline CDR1 is MNHEY and CDR2 SVGAGI. The CDR3 is 15 amino acids. CDR3 DNA: TGTACCAGCAGTCCGAACCGGGACAGGGACAATGAGCAGTTCTTC. Its protein is CTSSPNRDRDNEQFF.

This clonotype came up a few times. CDR3 nucleotide sequence: TGTGCCAGCAGCCCCAGGACAGGGGAAGAGACCCAGTACTTC. This translates into CASSPRTGEETQYF. The chain employs TRBV11-3 and TRBJ2-5, with 9 bases matching TRBD1. The CDR3 totals 14 residues. CDR1 is SGHNT, CDR2 YENEEA, per germline. After removal of 5 bases from V and 3 bases from J, the junction contained 4 bases not matched to a gene.

The table lists this clonotype with many counts. The rearrangement uses TRBV29-1 and TRBJ1-2; D possibly corresponds to TRBD1 (5 bases). V shed 3 bases and J shed 2 bases, with 16 bases lying between them. The CDR3 is 15 amino acids. Looked up from germline, CDR1 is SQVTM and CDR2 is ANQGSEA. This CDR3 is CSVESTGTKNYGYTF. In DNA, the CDR3 is TGCAGCGTTGAGTCTACCGGGACCAAGAACTATGGCTACACCTTC.

In this sample, this clonotype turned up many times. This chain uses TRBV10-3 with TRBJ2-5; D is unclear. V was shortened by 6 bases and J by 3 bases, with 17 bases between the two germline ends. CDR1 is ENHRY and CDR2 is SYGVKD in the germline V gene. The CDR3 is 15 amino acids. This chain's CDR3 is CAIRVVGETKETQYF. The CDR3 nucleotides read TGTGCCATCAGGGTGGTTGGCGAAACGAAAGAGACCCAGTACTTC.

V is TRBV20-1 and J is TRBJ2-5, with TRBD2 identical over 7 bases. Looked up from germline, CDR1 is DFQATT and CDR2 is SNEGSKA (reference sequence). Trimming at V came to 1 base and at J to 5 bases, leaving 10 bases not matched to a gene. This CDR3 is built from 15 residues. DNA for the CDR3: TGCAGTGCTAGAGGACTAGCCGGGGCACCCGAGACCCAGTACTTC. This gives the protein CSARGLAGAPETQYF.

This clonotype was detected many times. This sequence joins TRBV6-6 and TRBJ1-1; 7 bases fit TRBD1. V lost 6 bases to trimming and J lost 1 base; unmatched junction nucleotides: 11. The germline V gene encodes CDR1 MNHNY and CDR2 SVGAGI (reference sequence). The CDR3 is 16 residues long. CDR3 protein: CASRKTTGSTNTEAFF. The CDR3 DNA is TGTGCCAGCAGGAAAACGACAGGGTCTACGAACACTGAAGCTTTCTTT.

The table lists this clonotype with many counts. V usage is TRBV27 and J usage is TRBJ1-4; 7 bases fit TRBD1. The germline gives CDR1 MNHEY, CDR2 SMNVEV (reference sequence). The V segment lost 3 bases and the J segment 7 bases; nucleotides outside the gene matches: 2. The CDR3 is 13 amino acids. This CDR3 reads CASSFRQGEKLFF. The CDR3 DNA reads as TGTGCCAGCAGTTTTCGACAGGGTGAAAAACTGTTTTTT. The full variable domain, with the rest looked up from reference TRBV27 and TRBJ1-4, is EAQVTQNPRYLITVTGKKLTVTCSQNMNHEYMSWYRQDPGLGLRQIYYSMNVEVTDKGDVPEGYKVSRKEKRNFPLILESPSPNQTSLYFCASSFRQGEKLFFGSGTQLSVL.

This clonotype came up many times. The V call is TRBV27, the J call TRBJ1-5; D may be TRBD1 (6 bases). V gave up 6 bases and J gave up 6 bases, with 15 bases separating them. Germline-derived CDR1 and CDR2 are MNHEY and SMNVEV (reference sequence). CDR3 length equals 14 residues. The CDR3 sequence is CASSQKGVSQPQHF. The CDR3 nucleotides read TGTGCCAGCAGCCAAAAGGGGGTCAGTCAGCCCCAGCATTTT.

This clonotype has ten or more counts. The chain employs TRBV2 and TRBJ1-2; D is unclear. The V end was cut by 10 bases, the J end by 4 bases, with 40 bases between. From germline, CDR1 is SNHLY and CDR2 FYNNEI. The CDR3 is made up of 21 amino acids. The CDR3 nucleotides are TGTGCCACCGCGGACCACCCGGTGGGATGGCAATTGGACCGTACTGGCTATGGCTACACCTTC. Translating gives CATADHPVGWQLDRTGYGYTF.

This clonotype was seen repeatedly, ten times or more. The chain has TRBV20-1 and TRBJ2-3; 7 positions agree with TRBD2. The CDR3 loop spans 15 amino acids. V dropped 4 bases and J dropped 2; count of bases not matched to a gene: 9. The germline gives CDR1 DFQATT, CDR2 SNEGSKA (reference sequence). This chain's CDR3 is CSAIPLAGLTDTQYF. In DNA, the CDR3 is TGCAGTGCTATCCCTTTAGCGGGCCTCACAGATACGCAGTATTTT.

This clonotype appeared many times. The genes are TRBV29-1 and TRBJ1-1; D might be TRBD1 (5 bases). The CDR3 totals 13 residues. CDR1 and CDR2 from the germline V gene are SQVTM and ANQGSEA. V was trimmed by 3 bases and J by 1 base, leaving 9 bases between them. The CDR3 bases are TGCAGCGTTGAGGGCCAGGGGAACACTGAAGCTTTCTTT. It is translated as CSVEGQGNTEAFF.

On this clonotype: This may be a read error, as it is one base from a much larger clone. This chain links TRBV20-1 with TRBJ1-2; 9 nucleotides line up with TRBD1. CDR3 size: 15 residues. Germline CDR1 DFQATT, CDR2 SNEGSKA (reference sequence). The CDR3 region has the DNA TGCAGTGCTAGACTTAGGACAGGGGCTGCCTATGGCTACGCCTTC. Its translation: CSARLRTGAAYGYAF.

This clonotype was seen ten or more times. The chain's CDR3 is CASSRSASSYEQYF. The CDR3 DNA is TGTGCCAGCAGCCGGAGCGCAAGCTCCTACGAGCAGTACTTC. This chain joins TRBV7-9 and TRBJ2-7; D is undetermined. The CDR3 is made up of 14 amino acids. Germline V gene lookup returns CDR1 SEHNR and CDR2 FQNEAQ (reference sequence). Trimming took 5 bases from V and 0 from J, leaving 11 bases between them.

For this clonotype: A much larger clone lies one base from this, so it may be a read error. J is TRBJ1-1 and V is TRBV7-9, with 7 bases fitting TRBD1. The CDR3 extends over 15 amino acids. CDR1 is SEHNR, CDR2 FQNEAQ, per germline (reference sequence). The CDR3 nucleotides read TGTGCCAGCAGCCTGACTTATCTACAGGGGAGTGAAGCTCTCTTT. It yields the protein CASSLTYLQGSEALF.

In the case of this clonotype: The CDR3 end shows no conserved phenylalanine or tryptophan, and so a read error is likely. This chain links TRBV10-3 with TRBJ1-6; D not certain. V shed 4 bases and J shed 2 bases, with 9 bases lying between them. There are 15 residues in the CDR3. Per the germline V gene, CDR1 is ENHRY and CDR2 is SYGVKD. The CDR3 DNA is TGTGCCATCAGTGTCATAGATACCTATAATTCACCCCTCCACTTA. Amino acids: CAISVIDTYNSPLHL.

At least ten counts were recorded for this clonotype. The rearrangement links TRBV28 to TRBJ2-1; maybe TRBD2 (6 bases). The germline CDR1 and CDR2 sequences are MDHEN and SYDVKM. This CDR3 is built from 18 residues. The V end was cut by 5 bases, the J end by 2 bases, with 22 bases between. CDR3 sequence: CASSLQTTLAQTYNEQFF. The CDR3 nucleotides are TGTGCCAGCAGTCTCCAGACTACGCTAGCGCAAACCTACAATGAGCAGTTCTTC.

There are many counts of this clonotype. V usage is TRBV12-3 or TRBV12-4 and J usage is TRBJ2-7; D uncertain. This CDR3 has 15 amino acids. Trimming left V 6 bases short and J 4 bases short, with 19 bases between. CDR3 nucleotides: TGTGCCAGCAGCCTGACCCTGACATACAAGTACGAGCAGTACTTC. The encoded protein is CASSLTLTYKYEQYF.

This clonotype was counted many times. The genes are TRBV5-5 and TRBJ2-7; the D gene is possibly TRBD1 (6 bases). There are 12 residues in the CDR3. Germline V gene data show CDR1 as SGHKS and CDR2 as YYEKEE (reference sequence). The V gene lost 0 bases and the J gene lost 6 bases, with 7 bases spanning the gap. CDR3 bases: TGTGCCAGCAGCTTGGGGGGGCCCGAGCAGTACTTC. Encoded protein: CASSLGGPEQYF.

Concerning this clonotype itself: Since a much larger clone is just one base distant, this may be a read error. Written as DNA, the CDR3 is TGTGCCAGCAGTTTCGTGAGGACTGGCGGCTCCTACAATGAGCAGTTCTTC. Translated, it gives CASSFVRTGGSYNEQFF. The chain recombines TRBV12-3 or TRBV12-4 with TRBJ2-1, with a tentative D call TRBD2 (5 bases). V lost 3 bases, J lost 0 bases, and 15 bases lay in between. The CDR3 extends over 17 amino acids.

The sample holds many counts of this clonotype. This chain uses TRBV20-1 with TRBJ2-1; 10 bases line up with TRBD2. V shed 5 bases and J 0 bases; nucleotides not matched to a gene: 1. CDR1 and CDR2 (germline): DFQATT, SNEGSKA (reference sequence). This CDR3 has 14 residues. The CDR3 loop reads CSAPSGSSYNEQFF. In DNA, the CDR3 is TGCAGTGCTCCTAGCGGGAGCTCCTACAATGAGCAGTTCTTC.

The chain joins TRBV7-8 to TRBJ2-1, with D hard to call. The V end lost 5 bases, the J end lost 5 bases, and 4 bases lay between the germline ends. This CDR3 has 11 amino acids. CDR1 and CDR2 (germline): SGHVS, FQNEAQ. CDR3 coding DNA: TGTGCCAGCAGCATCAACAATGAGCAGTTCTTC. Encoded protein: CASSINNEQFF.